This TCR beta chain was observed in a study of blood T cells in healthy people across ages. Study in general: About one barcoded TCR beta cDNA was captured per two T cells.

CDR1 is SGDLS, CDR2 YYNGEE, per germline. This CDR3 comprises 15 residues. Primed by a sample-barcoded 5' primer and a J-beta primer mix, a second PCR proceeded for 7 to 11 cycles. TCRdb reprocessed the 5' RACE reads with MiXCR, giving one entry per CDR3 protein. The repertoire holds 1 million to 1.2 million distinct CDR3 sequences, with more than 30% as singletons. Remarks on this clonotype: Its antigen remains unidentified.

General study results and limits: The fall in TCR beta diversity per million T cells was roughly linear with age.

The TCR was taken from a man aged 18 to 30 in good health. Specimen: blood. V is TRBV9 and J is TRBJ2-1; D is perhaps TRBD2 (6 bases). The end of the DNA aligns better with TRBJ2-7, so the J call may be wrong. CDR3 coding DNA: TGTGCCAGCACCCAAGTAGGCGGGAATTACAATGAGCAGTACTTC. Amino acids: CASTQVGGNYNEQYF.